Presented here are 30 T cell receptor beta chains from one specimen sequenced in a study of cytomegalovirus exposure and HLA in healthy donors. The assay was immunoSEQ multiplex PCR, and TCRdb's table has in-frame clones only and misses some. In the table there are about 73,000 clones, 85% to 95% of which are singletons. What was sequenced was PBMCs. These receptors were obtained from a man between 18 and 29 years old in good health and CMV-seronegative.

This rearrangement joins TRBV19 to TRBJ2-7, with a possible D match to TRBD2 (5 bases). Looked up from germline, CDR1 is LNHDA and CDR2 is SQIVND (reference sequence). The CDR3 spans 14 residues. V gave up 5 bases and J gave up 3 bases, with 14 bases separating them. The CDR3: CASSLGGPYYEQYF. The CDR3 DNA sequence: TGTGCCAGTAGTCTCGGCGGGCCTTACTACGAGCAGTACTTC.

The DNA for the CDR3 is TGTGCCAGCAGTTACGGGGACACCTACGAGCAGTACTTC. Translating it yields CASSYGDTYEQYF. The genes are TRBV6-5 and TRBJ2-7; tentative D call: TRBD1 (6 bases). Trimming took off 2 bases at V and 2 bases at J, with 7 bases between the two ends. Germline V gene sequence: CDR1 MNHEY, CDR2 SVGAGI. CDR3 size: 13 residues.

CDR3 region: CASSLASGRTNYGYTF. The CDR3 DNA sequence: TGTGCCAGCAGCTTAGCCTCAGGTCGAACTAACTATGGCTACACCTTC. The V and J genes are TRBV7-9 and TRBJ1-2, with D uncertain. Trimming removed 0 bases from V and 0 bases from J, with 11 bases in between. CDR3 length: 16 amino acids. Germline V gene data show CDR1 as SEHNR and CDR2 as FQNEAQ (reference sequence).

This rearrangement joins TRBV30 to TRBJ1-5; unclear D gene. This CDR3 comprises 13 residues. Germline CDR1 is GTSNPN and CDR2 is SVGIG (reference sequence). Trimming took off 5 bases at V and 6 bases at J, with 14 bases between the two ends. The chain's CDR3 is CAWDLQEGQPQHF. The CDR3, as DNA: TGTGCCTGGGATTTGCAGGAGGGTCAGCCCCAGCATTTT.

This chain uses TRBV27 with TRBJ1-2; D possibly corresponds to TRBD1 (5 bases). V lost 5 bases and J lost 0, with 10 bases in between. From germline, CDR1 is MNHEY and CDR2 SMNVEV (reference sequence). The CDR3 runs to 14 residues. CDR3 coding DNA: TGTGCCAGCAGTCCCGGACACTCTAACTATGGCTACACCTTC. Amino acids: CASSPGHSNYGYTF.

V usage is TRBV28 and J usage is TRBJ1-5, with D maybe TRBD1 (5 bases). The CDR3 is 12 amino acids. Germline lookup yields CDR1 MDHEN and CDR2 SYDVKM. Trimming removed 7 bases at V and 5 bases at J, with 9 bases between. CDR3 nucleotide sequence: TGTGCCAGCAACCCGACAGATCAGCCCCAGCATTTT. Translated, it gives CASNPTDQPQHF.

The CDR3: CAWSLGASQPQHF. The CDR3 DNA follows: TGTGCCTGGAGCCTGGGGGCAAGTCAGCCCCAGCATTTT. The chain uses TRBV30 and TRBJ1-5; tentatively, D is TRBD1 (6 bases). This CDR3 is built from 13 residues. CDR1 and CDR2 (germline): GTSNPN, SVGIG (reference sequence). V lost 3 bases to trimming and J lost 6 bases, with 12 bases between them.

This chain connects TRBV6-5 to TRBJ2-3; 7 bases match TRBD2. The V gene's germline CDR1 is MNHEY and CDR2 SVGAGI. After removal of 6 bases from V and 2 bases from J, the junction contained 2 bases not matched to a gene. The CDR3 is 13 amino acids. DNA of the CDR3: TGTGCCAGCAGGGCGGGGGACACAGATACGCAGTATTTT. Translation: CASRAGDTDTQYF.

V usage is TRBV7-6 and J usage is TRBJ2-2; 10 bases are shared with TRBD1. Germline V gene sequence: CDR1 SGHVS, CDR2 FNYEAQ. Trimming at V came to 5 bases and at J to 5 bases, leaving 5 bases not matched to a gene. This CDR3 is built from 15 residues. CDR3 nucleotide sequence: TGTGCCAGCAGCCCTGGACAGGGGGTAACCGGGGAGCTGTTTTTT. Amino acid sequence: CASSPGQGVTGELFF.

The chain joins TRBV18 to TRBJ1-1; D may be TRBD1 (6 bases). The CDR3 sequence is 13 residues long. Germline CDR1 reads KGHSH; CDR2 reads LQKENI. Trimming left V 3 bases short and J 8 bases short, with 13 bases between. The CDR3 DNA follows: TGTGCCAGCTCACCCCCGGGGGGCCCCGAAGCTTTCTTT. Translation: CASSPPGGPEAFF. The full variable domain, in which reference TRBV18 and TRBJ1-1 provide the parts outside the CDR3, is NAGVMQNPRHLVRRRGQEARLRCSPMKGHSHVYWYRQLPEEGLKFMVYLQKENIIDESGMPKERFSAEFPKEGPSILRIQQVVRGDSAAYFCASSPPGGPEAFFGQGTRLTVV.

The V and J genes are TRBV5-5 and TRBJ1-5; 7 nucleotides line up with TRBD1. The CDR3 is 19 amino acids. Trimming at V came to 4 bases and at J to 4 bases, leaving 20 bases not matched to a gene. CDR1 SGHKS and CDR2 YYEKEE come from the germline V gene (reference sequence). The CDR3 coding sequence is TGTGCCAGCAGCCCCCGGAGCACAGGGGCGGTCATAGATAATCAGCCCCAGCATTTT. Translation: CASSPRSTGAVIDNQPQHF. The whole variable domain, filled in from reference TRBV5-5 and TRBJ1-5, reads DAGVTQSPTHLIKTRGQQVTLRCSPISGHKSVSWYQQVLGQGPQFIFQYYEKEERGRGNFPDRFSARQFPNYSSELNVNALLLGDSALYLCASSPRSTGAVIDNQPQHFGDGTRLSIL.

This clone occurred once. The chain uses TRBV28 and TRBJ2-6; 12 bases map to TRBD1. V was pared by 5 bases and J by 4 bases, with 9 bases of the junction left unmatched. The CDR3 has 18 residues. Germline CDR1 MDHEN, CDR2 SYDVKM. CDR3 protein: CASSIRGQGATGANVLTF. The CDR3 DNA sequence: TGTGCCAGCAGTATTCGGGGACAGGGGGCGACCGGGGCCAACGTCCTGACTTTC. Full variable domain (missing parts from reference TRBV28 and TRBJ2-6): DVKVTQSSRYLVKRTGEKVFLECVQDMDHENMFWYRQDPGLGLRLIYFSYDVKMKEKGDIPEGYSVSREKKERFSLILESASTNQTSMYLCASSIRGQGATGANVLTFGAGSRLTVL.

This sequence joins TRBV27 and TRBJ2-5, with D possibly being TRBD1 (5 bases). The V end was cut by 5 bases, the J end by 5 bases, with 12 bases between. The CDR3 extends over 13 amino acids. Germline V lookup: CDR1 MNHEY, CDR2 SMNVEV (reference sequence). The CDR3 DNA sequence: TGTGCCAGCAGTACGTTAGGGGCGGAGACCCAGTACTTC. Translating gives CASSTLGAETQYF.

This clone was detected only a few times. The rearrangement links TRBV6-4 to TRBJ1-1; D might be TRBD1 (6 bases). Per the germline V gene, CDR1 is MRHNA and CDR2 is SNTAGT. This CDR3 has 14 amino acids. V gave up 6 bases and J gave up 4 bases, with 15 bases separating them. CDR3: CASRPQGTGTEAFF. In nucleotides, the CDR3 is TGTGCCAGCAGACCGCAGGGGACGGGCACTGAAGCTTTCTTT.

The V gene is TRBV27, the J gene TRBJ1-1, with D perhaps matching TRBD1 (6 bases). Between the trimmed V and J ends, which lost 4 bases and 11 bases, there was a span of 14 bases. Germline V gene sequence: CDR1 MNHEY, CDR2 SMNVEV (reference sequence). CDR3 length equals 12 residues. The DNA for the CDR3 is TGTGCCAGCAGTTACCTGGGGGCGGAGGCTTTCTTT. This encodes CASSYLGAEAFF.

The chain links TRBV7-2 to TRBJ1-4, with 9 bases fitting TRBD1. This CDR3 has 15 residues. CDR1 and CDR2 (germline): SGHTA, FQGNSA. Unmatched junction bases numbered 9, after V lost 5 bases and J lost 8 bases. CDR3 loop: CASSQQGAPREKLFF. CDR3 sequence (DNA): TGTGCCAGCAGCCAACAGGGGGCTCCTCGGGAAAAACTGTTTTTT.

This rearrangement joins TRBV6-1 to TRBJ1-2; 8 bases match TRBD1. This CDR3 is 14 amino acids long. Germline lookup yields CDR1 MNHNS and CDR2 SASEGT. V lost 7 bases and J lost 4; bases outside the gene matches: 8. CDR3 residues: CASTFTGGSYGYTF. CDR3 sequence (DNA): TGTGCCAGCACCTTCACAGGGGGAAGCTATGGCTACACCTTC.

In DNA form, the CDR3 reads TGTGCCAGCAGTTTCACAGGGGAATACGAGCAGTACTTC. It codes for CASSFTGEYEQYF. The chain employs TRBV27 and TRBJ2-7, with TRBD1 matching over 7 bases. From germline, CDR1 is MNHEY and CDR2 SMNVEV (reference sequence). Trimming at V came to 3 bases and at J to 4 bases, leaving 3 bases not matched to a gene. The CDR3 length is 13 residues.

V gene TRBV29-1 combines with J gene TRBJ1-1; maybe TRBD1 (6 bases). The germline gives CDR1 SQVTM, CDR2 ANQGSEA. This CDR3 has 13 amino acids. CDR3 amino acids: CSRQGSGNTEAFF. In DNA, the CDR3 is TGCAGTCGGCAGGGGTCTGGGAACACTGAAGCTTTCTTT.

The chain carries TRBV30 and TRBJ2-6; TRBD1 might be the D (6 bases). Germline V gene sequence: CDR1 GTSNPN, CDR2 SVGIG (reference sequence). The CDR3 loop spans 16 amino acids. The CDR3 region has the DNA TGTGCTTCCCCCGGGACACCCGACTCTGGGGCCAACGTCCTGACTTTC. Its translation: CASPGTPDSGANVLTF. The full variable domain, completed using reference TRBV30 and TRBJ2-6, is SQTIHQWPATLVQPVGSPLSLECTVEGTSNPNLYWYRQAAGRGLQLLFYSVGIGQISSEVPQNLSASRPQDRQFILSSKKLLLSDSGFYLCASPGTPDSGANVLTFGAGSRLTVL.

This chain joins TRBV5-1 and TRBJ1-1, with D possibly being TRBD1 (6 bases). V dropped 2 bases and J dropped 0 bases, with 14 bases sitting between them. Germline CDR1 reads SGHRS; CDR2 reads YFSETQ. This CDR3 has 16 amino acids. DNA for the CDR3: TGCGCCAGCAGCTTTTCGGCAGGGGATTTGAACACTGAAGCTTTCTTT. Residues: CASSFSAGDLNTEAFF.

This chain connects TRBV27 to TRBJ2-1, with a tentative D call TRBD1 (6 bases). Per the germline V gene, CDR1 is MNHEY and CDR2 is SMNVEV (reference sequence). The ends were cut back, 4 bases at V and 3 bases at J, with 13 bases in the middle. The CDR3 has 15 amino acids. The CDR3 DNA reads TGTGCCAGCAGTTCGACAGGTTGGGGCTACAATGAGCAGTTCTTC. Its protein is CASSSTGWGYNEQFF.

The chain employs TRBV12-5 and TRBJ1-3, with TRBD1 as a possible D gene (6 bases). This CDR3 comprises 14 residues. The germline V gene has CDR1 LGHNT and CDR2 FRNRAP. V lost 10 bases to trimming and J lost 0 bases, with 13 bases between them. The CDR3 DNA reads TGTGCTACAACCAGGGGCGACTCTGGAAACACCATATATTTT. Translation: CATTRGDSGNTIYF.

The CDR3 DNA follows: TGTGCCAGCAGCTTAGCCCAGACAGGGGAGGACACTGAAGCTTTCTTT. Encoded protein: CASSLAQTGEDTEAFF. The chain has TRBV7-6 and TRBJ1-1; 8 bases fit TRBD1. V lost 0 bases and J lost 3; bases outside the gene matches: 6. Germline values: CDR1 SGHVS, CDR2 FNYEAQ. The CDR3 length is 16 residues. The whole variable domain, remainder taken from reference TRBV7-6 and TRBJ1-1, is GAGVSQSPRYKVTKRGQDVALRCDPISGHVSLYWYRQALGQGPEFLTYFNYEAQQDKSGLPNDRFSAERPEGSISTLTIQRTEQRDSAMYRCASSLAQTGEDTEAFFGQGTRLTVV.

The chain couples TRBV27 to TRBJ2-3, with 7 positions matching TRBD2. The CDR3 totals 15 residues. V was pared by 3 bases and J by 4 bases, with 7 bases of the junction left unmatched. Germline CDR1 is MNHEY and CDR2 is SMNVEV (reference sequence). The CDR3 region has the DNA TGTGCCAGCAGTTTCGACGGGGGAGGGGCAGATACGCAGTATTTT. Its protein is CASSFDGGGADTQYF.

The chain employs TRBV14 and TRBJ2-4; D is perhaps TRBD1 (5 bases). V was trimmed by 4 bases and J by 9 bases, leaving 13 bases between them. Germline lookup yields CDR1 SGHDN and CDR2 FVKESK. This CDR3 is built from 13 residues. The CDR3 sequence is CASSPKVQAIQYF. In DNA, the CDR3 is TGTGCCAGCAGCCCTAAAGTACAGGCCATTCAGTACTTC.

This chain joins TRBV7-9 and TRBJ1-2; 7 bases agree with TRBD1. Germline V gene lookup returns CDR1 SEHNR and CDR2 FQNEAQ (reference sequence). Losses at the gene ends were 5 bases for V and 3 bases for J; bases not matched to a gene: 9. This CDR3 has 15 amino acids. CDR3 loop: CASSAQTGSDYGYTF. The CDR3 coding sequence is TGTGCCAGCAGCGCTCAGACAGGGTCCGACTATGGCTACACCTTC. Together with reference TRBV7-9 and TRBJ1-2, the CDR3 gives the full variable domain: DTGVSQNPRHKITKRGQNVTFRCDPISEHNRLYWYRQTLGQGPEFLTYFQNEAQLEKSRLLSDRFSAERPKGSFSTLEIQRTEQGDSAMYLCASSAQTGSDYGYTFGSGTRLTVV.

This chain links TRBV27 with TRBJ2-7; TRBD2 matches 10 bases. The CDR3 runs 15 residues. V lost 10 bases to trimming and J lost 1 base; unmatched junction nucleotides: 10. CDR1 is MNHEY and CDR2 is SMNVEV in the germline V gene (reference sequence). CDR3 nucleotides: TGTGCCACCGGTCTAGCGGGGGTTCCTTCCTACGAGCAGTACTTC. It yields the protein CATGLAGVPSYEQYF.

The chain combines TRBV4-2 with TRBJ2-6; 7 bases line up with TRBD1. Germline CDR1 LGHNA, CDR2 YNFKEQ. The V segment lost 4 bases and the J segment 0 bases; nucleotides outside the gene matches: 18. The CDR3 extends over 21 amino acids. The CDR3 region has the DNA TGTGCCAGCAGCCTGTCGACAGGGAGAATTGGGGGCATCTCTGGGGCCAACGTCCTGACTTTC. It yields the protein CASSLSTGRIGGISGANVLTF.

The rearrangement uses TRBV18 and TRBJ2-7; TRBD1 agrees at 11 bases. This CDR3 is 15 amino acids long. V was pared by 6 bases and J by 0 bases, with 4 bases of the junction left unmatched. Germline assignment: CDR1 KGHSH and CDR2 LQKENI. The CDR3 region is CASSPGTGGSYEQYF. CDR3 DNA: TGTGCCAGCTCCCCCGGGACAGGGGGCTCCTACGAGCAGTACTTC.